Presented here are 15 T cell receptor beta chains from one specimen sequenced in a study of blood T cell repertoires in COVID-19. Assay used: immunoSEQ multiplex PCR; TCRdb lists only in-frame clones, some missing. The data contain under 150,000 clones, approximately 83% of them singletons. Sequencing was carried out using peripheral blood. The receptors derive from a man aged 40-50 years with active or convalescent COVID-19.

The gene calls are TRBV7-2 and TRBJ2-5, with D possibly being TRBD2 (6 bases). Germline V gene sequence: CDR1 SGHTA, CDR2 FQGNSA. The CDR3 loop spans 15 amino acids. V was trimmed by 4 bases and J by 7 bases, leaving 19 bases between them. The CDR3 DNA reads TGTGCCAGCAGCTCCCAGACTAGGGCACCGGGGACCCAGTACTTC. It is translated as CASSSQTRAPGTQYF.

Only a few counts were recorded for this clone. This chain connects TRBV7-9 to TRBJ2-2; D not resolved. Looked up from germline, CDR1 is SEHNR and CDR2 is FQNEAQ (reference sequence). V was clipped by 1 base and J by 7 bases, with 7 bases between them. This CDR3 has 13 amino acids. The DNA for the CDR3 is TGTGCCAGCAGCTTAGATCCCCGCGGGGAGCTGTTTTTT. Translation: CASSLDPRGELFF.

This sequence joins TRBV6-2 or TRBV6-3 and TRBJ2-7; 15 bases are a match to TRBD2. This CDR3 is built from 16 residues. Germline CDR1 and CDR2: MNHEY and SVGEGT. Germline trimming cut 5 bases from V and 1 base from J; bases unmatched to any gene: 3. The CDR3 reads CASSHGLAGGSYEQYF. The CDR3 DNA follows: TGTGCCAGCAGTCATGGACTAGCGGGGGGGTCCTACGAGCAGTACTTC.

The chain couples TRBV15 to TRBJ2-3; 8 bases line up with TRBD1. The CDR3 length is 15 residues. Germline trimming cut 5 bases from V and 6 bases from J; bases unmatched to any gene: 10. Germline V gene data show CDR1 as LNHNV and CDR2 as YYDKDF (reference sequence). The CDR3 DNA reads as TGTGCCACCAGCGACGGACAGGGAGGACGTGATACGCAGTATTTT. It translates to CATSDGQGGRDTQYF.

This clone appeared a few times. The chain combines TRBV18 with TRBJ1-3; D is perhaps TRBD1 (5 bases). Looked up from germline, CDR1 is KGHSH and CDR2 is LQKENI. Trimming removed 7 bases from V and 0 bases from J, with 10 bases in between. This CDR3 spans 14 amino acids. CDR3 sequence (DNA): TGTGCCAGCTTCAGGGAAAGCTCTGGAAACACCATATATTTT. Its translation is CASFRESSGNTIYF. The full variable domain, in which reference TRBV18 and TRBJ1-3 provide the parts outside the CDR3, is NAGVMQNPRHLVRRRGQEARLRCSPMKGHSHVYWYRQLPEEGLKFMVYLQKENIIDESGMPKERFSAEFPKEGPSILRIQQVVRGDSAAYFCASFRESSGNTIYFGEGSWLTVV.

For this clone: Other DNA sequences within the sample encode an identical CDR3. The chain links TRBV18 to TRBJ2-7; 7 nucleotides agree with TRBD1. V dropped 3 bases and J dropped 3; count of bases not matched to a gene: 5. The CDR3 has 14 amino acids. Germline-derived CDR1 and CDR2 are KGHSH and LQKENI. The CDR3 DNA reads as TGTGCCAGCTCACCGGGACAGCCGAACTACGAGCAGTACTTC. As protein: CASSPGQPNYEQYF.

J is TRBJ2-7 and V is TRBV19; 8 bases fit TRBD2. V shed 6 bases and J 3 bases; nucleotides not matched to a gene: 7. This CDR3 comprises 14 residues. Germline CDR1 and CDR2: LNHDA and SQIVND (reference sequence). The CDR3 loop reads CASRESRGDYEQYF. The CDR3 bases are TGTGCCAGTAGGGAATCGCGGGGGGACTACGAGCAGTACTTC.

V is TRBV12-5 and J is TRBJ1-5; D may be TRBD1 (5 bases). This CDR3 has 13 amino acids. Trimming pared 1 base from V and 7 bases from J, leaving 8 bases between. The germline V gene has CDR1 LGHNT and CDR2 FRNRAP. Written as DNA, the CDR3 is TGTGCTAGTGGTTTGGGGCAGGGACAGCCCCAGCATTTT. Translating gives CASGLGQGQPQHF.

This clone was observed once. V is TRBV19 and J is TRBJ1-5; 7 bases are a match to TRBD1. CDR3 length: 14 amino acids. Germline lookup yields CDR1 LNHDA and CDR2 SQIVND (reference sequence). V lost 5 bases and J lost 2; bases outside the gene matches: 3. The CDR3 here is CASSPGGGNQPQHF. The CDR3 bases are TGTGCCAGTAGTCCAGGGGGTGGCAATCAGCCCCAGCATTTT.

The rearrangement uses TRBV30 and TRBJ1-3, with 7 bases identical to TRBD1. Per the germline V gene, CDR1 is GTSNPN and CDR2 is SVGIG (reference sequence). Germline trimming cut 5 bases from V and 7 bases from J; bases unmatched to any gene: 11. The CDR3 is 14 residues long. The CDR3 spells CAWEGIGGTNTIYF. The CDR3 nucleotides are TGTGCCTGGGAGGGTATAGGGGGCACGAACACCATATATTTT.

This clone was detected only once. This chain links TRBV7-9 with TRBJ2-7; no definite D call. The germline V gene has CDR1 SEHNR and CDR2 FQNEAQ (reference sequence). There are 11 residues in the CDR3. V dropped 6 bases and J dropped 5 bases, with 8 bases sitting between them. The CDR3 DNA follows: TGTGCCAGCAGTTCCCTTCACGAGCAGTACTTC. Translated: CASSSLHEQYF.

The rearrangement links TRBV6-5 to TRBJ1-6; D is perhaps TRBD1 (5 bases). CDR1 MNHEY and CDR2 SVGAGI come from the germline V gene. V dropped 0 bases and J dropped 8 bases, with 5 bases sitting between them. CDR3 length equals 13 residues. CDR3 in DNA: TGTGCCAGCAGTTACTCGACAGATTCACCCCTCCACTTT. Translation: CASSYSTDSPLHF.

CDR3 DNA sequence: TGTGCCAGCAGTCGAAGCTACCAAGAGACCCAGTACTTC. Encoded protein: CASSRSYQETQYF. This chain joins TRBV12-3 or TRBV12-4 and TRBJ2-5, with no clear D. V was shortened by 5 bases and J by 0 bases, with 7 bases between the two germline ends. CDR3 size: 13 residues.

CDR3 sequence reads: CATGSSGGAGETQYF. Written as DNA, the CDR3 is TGTGCCACCGGATCTAGCGGGGGGGCCGGGGAGACCCAGTACTTC. The chain recombines TRBV7-7 with TRBJ2-5, with 12 bases lining up with TRBD2. V lost 10 bases and J lost 5; bases outside the gene matches: 11. The CDR3 sequence is 15 residues long. Germline CDR1 is SSHAT and CDR2 is FNYEAQ (reference sequence).

V is TRBV30 and J is TRBJ2-5, with D perhaps TRBD2 (7 bases). Germline-derived CDR1 and CDR2 are GTSNPN and SVGIG (reference sequence). Trimming pared 0 bases from V and 5 bases from J, leaving 16 bases between. CDR3 length: 15 amino acids. The CDR3 loop is CAWSVPSGGGETQYF. In DNA, the CDR3 is TGTGCCTGGAGTGTACCGTCGGGGGGCGGTGAGACCCAGTACTTC.